The rows below give T cell receptor beta chains drawn from one sample of a study of early T cells in non-severe SARS-CoV-2 infection. One entry per CDR3 protein, called by TCRdb with MiXCR from the 5' RACE reads. In the table there are 70,000 to 95,000 distinct CDR3 sequences, 9% to 10% of which are singletons. The sample taken for sequencing was whole blood. These receptor sequences come from an adult who was a healthcare worker with PCR-confirmed SARS-CoV-2 infection or an uninfected control (not recorded which). CDR3s include the opening cysteine and the closing phenylalanine or tryptophan. The order of the fields is V gene, clone size, J gene, D gene, CDR3 protein, CDR3 DNA. The D gene is left open where the match is weak. The listing skips clone size in some rows; elsewhere it reads once, few, many or a size class.

V gene: TRBV12-3/TRBV12-4; clone size: many; J gene: TRBJ2-1; D gene: TRBD2; CDR3 protein: CASSPPAASGSDEQFF; CDR3 DNA: TGTGCCAGCAGTCCCCCGGCGGCTAGCGGGAGCGATGAGCAGTTCTTC
V gene: TRBV28; clone size: many; J gene: TRBJ1-1; D gene: TRBD1; CDR3 protein: CASDNDRGRGAFF; CDR3 DNA: TGTGCCAGCGACAATGACAGGGGGAGAGGAGCTTTCTTT
V gene: TRBV13; clone size: .; J gene: TRBJ2-2; D gene: .; CDR3 protein: CASSFKNTGELFF; CDR3 DNA: TGTGCCAGCAGCTTCAAGAACACCGGGGAGCTGTTTTTT
V gene: TRBV12-3/TRBV12-4; clone size: few; J gene: TRBJ1-1; D gene: TRBD1; CDR3 protein: CASGPTGGNTEAFF; CDR3 DNA: TGTGCCAGCGGACCAACAGGGGGCAACACTGAAGCTTTCTTT
V gene: TRBV6-2/TRBV6-3; clone size: .; J gene: TRBJ2-1; D gene: .; CDR3 protein: CASNPIRTPLGNEQFF; CDR3 DNA: TGTGCCAGCAATCCAATCAGGACCCCTCTAGGCAATGAGCAGTTCTTC
V gene: TRBV2; clone size: .; J gene: TRBJ1-2; D gene: TRBD1; CDR3 protein: CASSEQGTVYGYTF; CDR3 DNA: TGTGCCAGCAGTGAACAAGGGACAGTCTATGGCTACACCTTC
V gene: TRBV20-1; clone size: many; J gene: TRBJ1-3; D gene: .; CDR3 protein: CSASAAEGNTIYF; CDR3 DNA: TGCAGTGCCTCAGCCGCCGAGGGAAACACCATATATTTT
V gene: TRBV6-2/TRBV6-3; clone size: many; J gene: TRBJ1-5; D gene: TRBD1; CDR3 protein: CASSYPPGRGHNQPQHF; CDR3 DNA: TGTGCCAGCAGTTACCCCCCGGGCAGGGGGCATAATCAGCCCCAGCATTTT
V gene: TRBV5-1; clone size: few; J gene: TRBJ2-2; D gene: TRBD1; CDR3 protein: CASSPGTANTGELFF; CDR3 DNA: TGCGCCAGCAGTCCCGGGACAGCGAACACCGGGGAGCTGTTTTTT
V gene: TRBV19; clone size: few; J gene: TRBJ2-4; D gene: .; CDR3 protein: CASRPPGDLAKNIQYF; CDR3 DNA: TGTGCCAGTAGACCCCCAGGGGATCTAGCCAAAAACATTCAGTACTTC
V gene: TRBV27; clone size: many; J gene: TRBJ2-7; D gene: .; CDR3 protein: CASRTYSSIHEQYF; CDR3 DNA: TGTGCCAGCAGGACATATTCTAGCATCCACGAGCAGTACTTC
V gene: TRBV28; clone size: many; J gene: TRBJ2-5; D gene: .; CDR3 protein: CASSYRETQYF; CDR3 DNA: TGTGCCAGCAGTTACAGAGAGACCCAGTACTTC
V gene: TRBV19; clone size: many; J gene: TRBJ2-1; D gene: .; CDR3 protein: CASSPGPAAHEQFF; CDR3 DNA: TGTGCCAGTAGTCCAGGGCCAGCCGCCCATGAGCAGTTCTTC
V gene: TRBV7-9; clone size: .; J gene: TRBJ2-5; D gene: .; CDR3 protein: CASSSIGTTHAETQYF; CDR3 DNA: TGTGCCAGCAGCTCAATTGGGACAACCCACGCGGAGACCCAGTACTTC
V gene: TRBV27; clone size: many; J gene: TRBJ2-1; D gene: .; CDR3 protein: CASSFSKNEQFF; CDR3 DNA: TGTGCCAGCAGTTTTTCTAAAAATGAGCAGTTCTTC
V gene: TRBV27; clone size: few; J gene: TRBJ2-3; D gene: .; CDR3 protein: CASRRGSQVQVTQYF; CDR3 DNA: TGTGCCAGCAGGAGGGGTAGCCAGGTCCAAGTTACGCAGTATTTT
V gene: TRBV6-1; clone size: .; J gene: TRBJ1-2; D gene: .; CDR3 protein: CASSVQPYGYTF; CDR3 DNA: TGTGCCAGCAGTGTTCAACCCTATGGCTACACCTTC
V gene: TRBV10-3; clone size: .; J gene: TRBJ2-7; D gene: TRBD1; CDR3 protein: CATSPGQSEQYF; CDR3 DNA: TGTGCCACATCACCGGGACAGTCCGAGCAGTACTTC
V gene: TRBV30; clone size: .; J gene: TRBJ1-1; D gene: .; CDR3 protein: CAWSQETEAFF; CDR3 DNA: TGTGCCTGGTCGCAGGAAACTGAAGCTTTCTTT
V gene: TRBV7-9; clone size: many; J gene: TRBJ2-3; D gene: TRBD2; CDR3 protein: CASSSTEDVASGRLPFSTDTQYF; CDR3 DNA: TGTGCCAGCAGCTCAACAGAGGATGTGGCTAGCGGGAGGCTACCTTTTAGCACAGATACGCAGTATTTT
V gene: TRBV4-1; clone size: many; J gene: TRBJ1-2; D gene: .; CDR3 protein: CASSQRYSNPNYGYTF; CDR3 DNA: TGCGCCAGCAGCCAACGTTACAGCAACCCGAACTATGGCTACACCTTC
V gene: TRBV28; clone size: many; J gene: TRBJ2-7; D gene: .; CDR3 protein: CAIRWGPSYEQYF; CDR3 DNA: TGTGCCATCCGTTGGGGACCCTCCTACGAGCAGTACTTC
V gene: TRBV4-1; clone size: .; J gene: TRBJ2-2; D gene: .; CDR3 protein: CASSLGTGELFF; CDR3 DNA: TGCGCCAGCAGTCTCGGCACCGGGGAGCTGTTTTTT
V gene: TRBV9; clone size: many; J gene: TRBJ2-5; D gene: TRBD2; CDR3 protein: CASSVDPAGGIQETQYF; CDR3 DNA: TGTGCCAGCAGCGTAGACCCAGCGGGAGGGATTCAAGAGACCCAGTACTTC
V gene: TRBV27; clone size: .; J gene: TRBJ2-7; D gene: TRBD2; CDR3 protein: CASSLSLAGIYEQYF; CDR3 DNA: TGTGCCAGCAGTTTATCTCTAGCGGGAATCTACGAGCAGTACTTC
V gene: TRBV13; clone size: few; J gene: TRBJ1-1; D gene: .; CDR3 protein: CASSHGPGFGEAFF; CDR3 DNA: TGTGCCAGCAGCCACGGTCCGGGATTTGGTGAAGCTTTCTTT
V gene: TRBV5-6; clone size: many; J gene: TRBJ1-1; D gene: TRBD1; CDR3 protein: CASSFRGSQMNTEAFF; CDR3 DNA: TGTGCCAGCAGCTTCAGGGGGTCACAGATGAACACTGAAGCTTTCTTT
V gene: TRBV20-1; clone size: few; J gene: TRBJ2-7; D gene: TRBD2; CDR3 protein: CSKLRGLAGYEQYF; CDR3 DNA: TGCAGTAAACTCAGGGGACTAGCGGGGTACGAGCAGTACTTC
V gene: TRBV2; clone size: many; J gene: TRBJ2-3; D gene: .; CDR3 protein: CASSGTHASTDTQYF; CDR3 DNA: TGTGCCAGCAGCGGGACGCATGCTAGCACAGATACGCAGTATTTT
V gene: TRBV7-3; clone size: many; J gene: TRBJ2-3; D gene: TRBD2; CDR3 protein: CASSSGGRTDTQYF; CDR3 DNA: TGTGCCAGCAGCTCCGGGGGGAGGACAGATACGCAGTATTTT
V gene: TRBV28; clone size: many; J gene: TRBJ1-1; D gene: .; CDR3 protein: CASSFPIVGGGTEAFF; CDR3 DNA: TGTGCCAGCAGTTTCCCTATCGTCGGGGGCGGGACTGAAGCTTTCTTT
V gene: TRBV18; clone size: many; J gene: TRBJ2-2; D gene: .; CDR3 protein: CASSLKSYSNTGELFF; CDR3 DNA: TGTGCCAGCTCACTCAAGAGCTACTCGAACACCGGGGAGCTGTTTTTT
V gene: TRBV20-1; clone size: many; J gene: TRBJ1-1; D gene: .; CDR3 protein: CSARINLRQAAEAFF; CDR3 DNA: TGCAGTGCTAGGATAAACCTCCGACAGGCGGCTGAAGCTTTCTTT
V gene: TRBV18; clone size: many; J gene: TRBJ1-1; D gene: .; CDR3 protein: CASSPRVQGNTEAFF; CDR3 DNA: TGTGCCAGCTCACCGAGGGTACAAGGAAACACTGAAGCTTTCTTT
V gene: TRBV12-3/TRBV12-4; clone size: many; J gene: TRBJ2-1; D gene: .; CDR3 protein: CASSIGTVNNEQFF; CDR3 DNA: TGTGCCAGCAGCATCGGTACAGTTAACAATGAGCAGTTCTTC
V gene: TRBV20-1; clone size: .; J gene: TRBJ2-1; D gene: .; CDR3 protein: CSASQGGEPYNEQFF; CDR3 DNA: TGCAGTGCTAGCCAGGGGGGAGAGCCTTACAATGAGCAGTTCTTC
V gene: TRBV20-1; clone size: many; J gene: TRBJ2-2; D gene: TRBD2; CDR3 protein: CSVRAGVFSVGELFF; CDR3 DNA: TGCAGTGTTCGAGCGGGGGTCTTTTCGGTCGGGGAGCTGTTTTTT
V gene: TRBV5-1; clone size: few; J gene: TRBJ2-7; D gene: .; CDR3 protein: CASSFLDLSYEQYF; CDR3 DNA: TGCGCCAGCAGCTTCCTGGACCTATCCTACGAGCAGTACTTC
V gene: TRBV20-1; clone size: few; J gene: TRBJ2-4; D gene: .; CDR3 protein: CSYREPAKNIQYF; CDR3 DNA: TGCAGTTATCGGGAGCCAGCCAAAAACATTCAGTACTTC